This T cell receptor beta chain came from a study of Ad26.COV2.S vaccination and SARS-CoV-2 variants. The table came from immunoSEQ multiplex PCR; TCRdb's copy has only in-frame clones and leaves some out. In the table there are fewer than 900,000 clones, around 92% of which are singletons. The treatment was: some 20 received Ad26.COV2.S at low or high dose, single or two shots; roughly 5 received placebo; per-sample allocation not given. Material that was analyzed had been drawn on day 63 after the first vaccine or placebo injection. The CDR3 is 13 residues long. Germline trimming cut 5 bases from V and 3 bases from J; bases unmatched to any gene: 3. Germline CDR1 reads SGHAT; CDR2 reads FQNNGV.

The source was peripheral blood, collected in a trial of Ad26.COV2.S vaccine versus placebo. This sequence originates from a person between 18 and 60 years old who received the Ad26.COV2.S COVID-19 vaccine or a placebo. The V and J genes are TRBV11-2 and TRBJ2-5, with 7 bases lining up with TRBD1. In DNA form, the CDR3 reads TGTGCCAGCAGCGGACAGGTTGAAGAGACCCAGTACTTC. Its translation is CASSGQVEETQYF.